This is a list of T cell receptor beta chains from one sample in a study of cytomegalovirus exposure and HLA in healthy donors. The protocol was immunoSEQ multiplex PCR, while the TCRdb copy is restricted to in-frame clones and leaves out a portion. The top ten hold 2.5% to 3.5% of the sample, which has 150,000 to 200,000 clones, over 60% seen once. The material sequenced was PBMCs. These receptor sequences come from a male donor in good health and CMV-seronegative. Each CDR3 is given with its conserved first and last residue. D genes are given only for firm matches. Rows may omit the clone size; those that give it use once, few, many or a size class.

abundance: many; v_gene: TRBV7-8; j_gene: TRBJ1-1; d_gene: NA; CDR3aa: CASSPSQGTEAFF; CDR3nt: TGTGCCAGCAGTCCTTCCCAGGGCACTGAAGCTTTCTTT
abundance: NA; v_gene: TRBV10-3; j_gene: TRBJ2-3; d_gene: NA; CDR3aa: CAISDDRSKVDTQYF; CDR3nt: TGTGCCATCAGTGACGACAGGTCCAAGGTGGATACGCAGTATTTT
abundance: NA; v_gene: TRBV5-1; j_gene: TRBJ1-4; d_gene: TRBD1; CDR3aa: CASSLEGAGEKLFF; CDR3nt: TGCGCCAGCAGCTTGGAGGGGGCAGGTGAAAAACTGTTTTTT
abundance: NA; v_gene: TRBV7-9; j_gene: TRBJ2-7; d_gene: TRBD1; CDR3aa: CASSPGQGLYEQYF; CDR3nt: TGTGCCAGCAGCCCGGGACAGGGTCTGTACGAGCAGTACTTC
abundance: NA; v_gene: TRBV5-1; j_gene: TRBJ2-3; d_gene: TRBD2; CDR3aa: CASSLLTSGAGGHTDTQYF; CDR3nt: TGCGCCAGCAGCTTATTGACTAGCGGGGCGGGGGGGCACACAGATACGCAGTATTTT
abundance: NA; v_gene: TRBV29-1; j_gene: TRBJ2-2; d_gene: NA; CDR3aa: CSVEPNTGELFF; CDR3nt: TGCAGCGTTGAACCTAACACCGGGGAGCTGTTTTTT
abundance: NA; v_gene: TRBV4-1; j_gene: TRBJ2-7; d_gene: NA; CDR3aa: CASSLQRSSSYEQYF; CDR3nt: TGCGCCAGCAGCCTACAAAGGAGTAGCTCCTACGAGCAGTACTTC
abundance: NA; v_gene: TRBV29-1; j_gene: TRBJ1-2; d_gene: NA; CDR3aa: CSVEDFYYGYTF; CDR3nt: TGCAGCGTTGAAGATTTCTACTATGGCTACACCTTC
abundance: NA; v_gene: TRBV7-3; j_gene: TRBJ2-6; d_gene: TRBD1; CDR3aa: CASSPPTGDNSGANVLTF; CDR3nt: TGTGCCAGCAGCCCTCCGACAGGGGACAATTCTGGGGCCAACGTCCTGACTTTC
abundance: NA; v_gene: TRBV6-6; j_gene: TRBJ1-2; d_gene: NA; CDR3aa: CASSYGQGSPYGYTF; CDR3nt: TGTGCCAGCAGTTACGGGCAGGGAAGCCCCTATGGCTACACCTTC
abundance: NA; v_gene: TRBV2; j_gene: TRBJ2-1; d_gene: TRBD2; CDR3aa: CASSIFHMASGSYNEQFF; CDR3nt: TGTGCCAGCAGTATTTTCCACATGGCTAGCGGCTCCTACAATGAGCAGTTCTTC
abundance: few; v_gene: TRBV5-6; j_gene: TRBJ1-2; d_gene: TRBD1; CDR3aa: CASSLAGRGGDYGYTF; CDR3nt: TGTGCCAGCAGCTTGGCCGGGAGAGGGGGCGACTATGGCTACACCTTC
abundance: NA; v_gene: TRBV4-3; j_gene: TRBJ2-7; d_gene: NA; CDR3aa: CASSQERDYYEQYF; CDR3nt: TGCGCCAGCAGCCAAGAGCGAGACTACTACGAGCAGTACTTC
abundance: NA; v_gene: TRBV9; j_gene: TRBJ2-1; d_gene: NA; CDR3aa: CASSPSPGSNEQFF; CDR3nt: TGTGCCAGCAGCCCATCACCAGGGTCGAATGAGCAGTTCTTC
abundance: NA; v_gene: TRBV7-3; j_gene: TRBJ2-7; d_gene: NA; CDR3aa: CASSLMPIGEQYF; CDR3nt: TGTGCCAGCAGCTTAATGCCTATTGGCGAGCAGTACTTC
abundance: NA; v_gene: TRBV6-5; j_gene: TRBJ2-7; d_gene: NA; CDR3aa: CASSGGTPQSYEQYF; CDR3nt: TGTGCCAGCAGTGGCGGGACTCCTCAATCCTACGAGCAGTACTTC
abundance: NA; v_gene: TRBV4-3; j_gene: TRBJ2-3; d_gene: TRBD2; CDR3aa: CASSQAREPMSTDTQYF; CDR3nt: TGCGCCAGCAGCCAAGCGCGGGAGCCCATGAGCACAGATACGCAGTATTTT